These T cell receptor beta chains were read from a single sample in a study of control samples from healthy donors and cancer patients. Assay: immunoSEQ multiplex PCR; the TCRdb copy retains only in-frame clones and omits some. The sample records about 170,000 clones, about 90% being singletons. The sample taken for sequencing was blood. The receptor set was obtained from a woman aged 40 to 50 in good health. Each CDR3 is given with its conserved first and last residue. Each record gives: J gene, clone size, V gene, D gene, CDR3 DNA, CDR3 protein. D genes are given only for firm matches. Where a row states a size, it is once, few, many or the class of an expanded clone; other rows omit it.

J: TRBJ2-3
size: NA
V: TRBV2
D: NA
DNA: TGTGCCAGCACGGAGGAGAGGGGCGGCACAGATACGCAGTATTTT
CDR3: CASTEERGGTDTQYF

J: TRBJ1-3
size: NA
V: TRBV9
D: NA
DNA: TGTGCCAGCAGCGTAGCTTTGGGTGGAAACACCATATATTTT
CDR3: CASSVALGGNTIYF

J: TRBJ1-1
size: NA
V: TRBV19
D: NA
DNA: TGTGCCAGTAGTACCCGTCTGGGGGACAACCTTCCGGATGTCGCTTTCTTT
CDR3: CASSTRLGDNLPDVAFF

J: TRBJ2-3
size: NA
V: TRBV11-3
D: NA
DNA: TGTGCCAGCAGCCACGCGGGAGATACGCAGTATTTT
CDR3: CASSHAGDTQYF

J: TRBJ2-1
size: NA
V: TRBV7-9
D: NA
DNA: TGTGCCAGCAGCCCAGGGTATGAGCAGTTCTTC
CDR3: CASSPGYEQFF

J: TRBJ2-5
size: NA
V: TRBV6-2/TRBV6-3
D: NA
DNA: TGTGCCAGCAGTACAGGAGGGGAGACCCAGTACTTC
CDR3: CASSTGGETQYF

J: TRBJ1-2
size: NA
V: TRBV6-4
D: NA
DNA: TGTGCCAGCAGTGACGAGGCACAGGGCCTCTACTCTGGCTACACCTTC
CDR3: CASSDEAQGLYSGYTF

J: TRBJ2-1
size: NA
V: TRBV11-3
D: TRBD2
DNA: TGTGCCAGCAGTTCCGCGGGGGGAGTTGGAAATGAGCAGTTCTTC
CDR3: CASSSAGGVGNEQFF

J: TRBJ1-2
size: NA
V: TRBV27
D: TRBD1
DNA: TGTGCCAGCAGTCCGGGGACAGGCGCTAACTATGGCTACACCTTC
CDR3: CASSPGTGANYGYTF

J: TRBJ2-7
size: NA
V: TRBV2
D: NA
DNA: TGTGCCAGCAACCCCAGGGGCTACGAGCAGTACTTC
CDR3: CASNPRGYEQYF

J: TRBJ1-2
size: NA
V: TRBV29-1
D: TRBD1
DNA: TGCAGCGTTGGGGGGACAGGACACTATGGCTACACCTTC
CDR3: CSVGGTGHYGYTF

J: TRBJ2-1
size: NA
V: TRBV10-3
D: NA
DNA: TGTGCCATCAGTGACTTCAACAATGAGCAGTTCTTC
CDR3: CAISDFNNEQFF

J: TRBJ2-2
size: NA
V: TRBV5-1
D: TRBD2
DNA: TGCGCCAGCAGCTTGATGCTAGCGGGGGTCGCGAACACCGGGGAGCTGTTTTTT
CDR3: CASSLMLAGVANTGELFF

J: TRBJ1-1
size: NA
V: TRBV5-4
D: NA
DNA: TGTGCCAGCAGCTTGTCCACCGCGAACACTGAAGCTTTCTTT
CDR3: CASSLSTANTEAFF

J: TRBJ1-1
size: NA
V: TRBV5-1
D: TRBD1
DNA: TGCGCCAGCAGCTTGGGGCCGGGACAGGGGCCACTAAGGGTGAACACTGAAGCTTTCTTT
CDR3: CASSLGPGQGPLRVNTEAFF

J: TRBJ1-6
size: NA
V: TRBV25-1
D: NA
DNA: TGTGCCAGCAGTGAATCGCGCGGGGGGTATAATTCACCCCTCCACTTT
CDR3: CASSESRGGYNSPLHF

J: TRBJ1-1
size: NA
V: TRBV2
D: NA
DNA: TGTGCCAACAGACAGGACGCACTTGGGGCTGAAGCTTTCTTT
CDR3: CANRQDALGAEAFF

J: TRBJ2-5
size: NA
V: TRBV25-1
D: NA
DNA: TGTGCCAGCAGTGCTGGGGAGACCCAGTACTTC
CDR3: CASSAGETQYF

J: TRBJ2-2
size: NA
V: TRBV6-2/TRBV6-3
D: TRBD2
DNA: TGTGCCAGCAGTTACATCGGCGGGGGGGCCGGTTCGTACGGGGAGCTGTTTTTT
CDR3: CASSYIGGGAGSYGELFF

J: TRBJ2-7
size: NA
V: TRBV5-4
D: NA
DNA: TGTGCCAGCAGTTATGACAGGCGGGAGCAGTACTTC
CDR3: CASSYDRREQYF

J: TRBJ2-7
size: NA
V: TRBV7-9
D: TRBD2
DNA: TGTGCCAGCAGCTTACAGCGGGGGAGCTACGAGCAGTACTTC
CDR3: CASSLQRGSYEQYF

J: TRBJ1-6
size: NA
V: TRBV6-5
D: NA
DNA: TGTGCCAGCAGGGGACCCAGTAGTTCACCCCTCCACTTT
CDR3: CASRGPSSSPLHF

J: TRBJ2-3
size: NA
V: TRBV7-6
D: TRBD2
DNA: TGTGCCAGCAGCTTAAGGACTAGTCCAGATACGCAGTATTTT
CDR3: CASSLRTSPDTQYF

J: TRBJ2-7
size: once
V: TRBV11-2
D: NA
DNA: TGTGCCAGCAGCTTACTGCAATCCTACGAGCAGTACTTC
CDR3: CASSLLQSYEQYF

J: TRBJ2-7
size: NA
V: TRBV2
D: NA
DNA: TGTGCCAGCGGAAAGGGGCGAACTTCCTACGAGCAGTACTTC
CDR3: CASGKGRTSYEQYF

J: TRBJ1-1
size: NA
V: TRBV18
D: NA
DNA: TGTGCCAGCTCAGACCGGGACCCCCTTACGGACACTGAAGCTTTCTTT
CDR3: CASSDRDPLTDTEAFF

J: TRBJ2-3
size: NA
V: TRBV7-8
D: TRBD2
DNA: TGTGCCAGCAGACAAGCGGGGAGAGTCGGAGATACGCAGTATTTT
CDR3: CASRQAGRVGDTQYF

J: TRBJ1-2
size: NA
V: TRBV2
D: TRBD1
DNA: TGTGCCAGCAGGGGGACAGGAGCGATTGGCTACACCTTC
CDR3: CASRGTGAIGYTF

J: TRBJ2-7
size: NA
V: TRBV27
D: NA
DNA: TGTGCCAGCAGGCAGGGTTACGAGCAGTACTTC
CDR3: CASRQGYEQYF

J: TRBJ1-2
size: NA
V: TRBV29-1
D: NA
DNA: TGCAGCGTTCCACGGGGGGTGGGCTACACCTTC
CDR3: CSVPRGVGYTF

J: TRBJ2-5
size: NA
V: TRBV3-1/TRBV3-2
D: TRBD1
DNA: TGTGCCAGCAGCCTCGGGACAGAAGAGACCCAGTACTTC
CDR3: CASSLGTEETQYF

J: TRBJ2-7
size: NA
V: TRBV10-3
D: NA
DNA: TGTGCCAGCATGCTTCTCCCTCGATACTTC
CDR3: CASMLLPRYF

J: TRBJ1-4
size: NA
V: TRBV10-3
D: NA
DNA: TGTGCCATCAGCGATGTGGGGCGGGCTGAAAAACTGTTTTTT
CDR3: CAISDVGRAEKLFF

J: TRBJ1-1
size: NA
V: TRBV19
D: TRBD1
DNA: TGTGCCAGTAGTATAGACGCGACAGGGGGGTTGAACACTGAAGCTTTCTTT
CDR3: CASSIDATGGLNTEAFF

J: TRBJ1-1
size: NA
V: TRBV7-2
D: NA
DNA: TGTGCCAGCAGCTTGACAGGCTATGAAGCTTTCTTT
CDR3: CASSLTGYEAFF

J: TRBJ1-5
size: NA
V: TRBV5-6
D: NA
DNA: TGTGCCAGCAGCTTGGGCGCAGGGTTAAATCAGCCCCAGCATTTT
CDR3: CASSLGAGLNQPQHF

J: TRBJ1-2
size: NA
V: TRBV7-9
D: TRBD1
DNA: TGTGCCAGCAGCTTCCCCCGAAGGGGGACAGTCGCTGGCTACACCTTC
CDR3: CASSFPRRGTVAGYTF

J: TRBJ2-7
size: NA
V: TRBV12-5
D: NA
DNA: TGTGCTAGTGGTTTGGTATTGAGCAGGGCGTTTAGCGAGCAGTACTTC
CDR3: CASGLVLSRAFSEQYF

J: TRBJ1-4
size: once
V: TRBV6-1
D: NA
DNA: TGTGCCAGCAGTGATTTCCATGGGAGCGAAAAACTGTTTTTT
CDR3: CASSDFHGSEKLFF

J: TRBJ1-1
size: NA
V: TRBV18
D: TRBD1
DNA: TGTGCCAGCTCACCGGGACAGGGGGCTGGCACTGAAGCTTTCTTT
CDR3: CASSPGQGAGTEAFF

J: TRBJ1-5
size: NA
V: TRBV19
D: NA
DNA: TGTGCCAGTACCCCCATTCCGGCGGGGAATCAGCCCCAGCATTTT
CDR3: CASTPIPAGNQPQHF

J: TRBJ2-3
size: NA
V: TRBV2
D: NA
DNA: TGTGCCAGCAGTGATCGCAGGGTCATAGCAGATACGCAGTATTTT
CDR3: CASSDRRVIADTQYF

J: TRBJ2-3
size: NA
V: TRBV5-8
D: NA
DNA: TGTGCCACCTACATAACTAGTCACACAGATACGCAGTATTTT
CDR3: CATYITSHTDTQYF

J: TRBJ2-5
size: NA
V: TRBV7-9
D: NA
DNA: TGTGCCAGCAGCTCCCCGCGGGGGCCTCAAGAGACCCAGTACTTC
CDR3: CASSSPRGPQETQYF

J: TRBJ2-3
size: NA
V: TRBV5-1
D: NA
DNA: TGCGCCAGCAGCTTGGAGGGCCGCTACACAGATACGCAGTATTTT
CDR3: CASSLEGRYTDTQYF

J: TRBJ1-5
size: NA
V: TRBV6-5
D: NA
DNA: TGTGCCAGCAGTGACTCACTGGTAGGCGCCCAGCATTTT
CDR3: CASSDSLVGAQHF

J: TRBJ1-3
size: NA
V: TRBV4-1
D: NA
DNA: TGCGCCAGCAGCCCCAGGTTGGGGGGATCGATAAACTCTGGAAACACCATATATTTT
CDR3: CASSPRLGGSINSGNTIYF

J: TRBJ2-1
size: NA
V: TRBV27
D: TRBD1
DNA: TGTGCCAGCAGTTTATCCAACAGGGGGCATAATGAGCAGTTCTTC
CDR3: CASSLSNRGHNEQFF

J: TRBJ1-1
size: NA
V: TRBV19
D: NA
DNA: TGTGCCAGTAGTCCCATCGGGACAACTGAAGCTTTCTTT
CDR3: CASSPIGTTEAFF

J: TRBJ2-1
size: NA
V: TRBV7-9
D: TRBD2
DNA: TGTGCCAGCAGCTGGGCTAGCGGGGGTACTTACAATGAGCAGTTCTTC
CDR3: CASSWASGGTYNEQFF

J: TRBJ2-7
size: NA
V: TRBV24-1
D: NA
DNA: TGTGCCACCCCCCGTTTCGACAAGGGTGGCCACGAGCAGTACTTC
CDR3: CATPRFDKGGHEQYF

J: TRBJ1-5
size: NA
V: TRBV2
D: NA
DNA: TGTGCCAGCAGTGCCGGAGTCAATCAGCCCCAGCATTTT
CDR3: CASSAGVNQPQHF

J: TRBJ1-2
size: NA
V: TRBV18
D: TRBD1
DNA: TGTGCCAGCTCACCATCTGAAGGGGGCTGGAGGGGCTACACCTTC
CDR3: CASSPSEGGWRGYTF

J: TRBJ2-5
size: NA
V: TRBV5-6
D: TRBD2
DNA: TGTGCCAGCAGCCCGACCGGGACTAGCGGGGGGGGCGTACAAGAGACCCAGTACTTC
CDR3: CASSPTGTSGGGVQETQYF

J: TRBJ2-7
size: NA
V: TRBV4-2
D: TRBD1
DNA: TGTGCCAGCAGCCAAGGCGGGACAGGTATATCCTACGAGCAGTACTTC
CDR3: CASSQGGTGISYEQYF